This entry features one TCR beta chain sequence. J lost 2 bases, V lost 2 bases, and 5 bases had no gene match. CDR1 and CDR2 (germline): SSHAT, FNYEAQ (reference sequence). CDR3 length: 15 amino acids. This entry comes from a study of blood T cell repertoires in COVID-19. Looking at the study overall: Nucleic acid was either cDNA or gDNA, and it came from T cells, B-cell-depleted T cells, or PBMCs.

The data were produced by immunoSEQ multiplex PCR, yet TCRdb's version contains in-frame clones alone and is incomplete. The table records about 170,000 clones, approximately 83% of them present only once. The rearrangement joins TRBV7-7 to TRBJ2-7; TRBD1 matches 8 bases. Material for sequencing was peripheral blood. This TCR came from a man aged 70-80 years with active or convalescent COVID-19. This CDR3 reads CASSLRQGAAYEQYF. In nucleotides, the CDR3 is TGTGCCAGCAGCTTAAGGCAGGGGGCTGCCTACGAGCAGTACTTC.